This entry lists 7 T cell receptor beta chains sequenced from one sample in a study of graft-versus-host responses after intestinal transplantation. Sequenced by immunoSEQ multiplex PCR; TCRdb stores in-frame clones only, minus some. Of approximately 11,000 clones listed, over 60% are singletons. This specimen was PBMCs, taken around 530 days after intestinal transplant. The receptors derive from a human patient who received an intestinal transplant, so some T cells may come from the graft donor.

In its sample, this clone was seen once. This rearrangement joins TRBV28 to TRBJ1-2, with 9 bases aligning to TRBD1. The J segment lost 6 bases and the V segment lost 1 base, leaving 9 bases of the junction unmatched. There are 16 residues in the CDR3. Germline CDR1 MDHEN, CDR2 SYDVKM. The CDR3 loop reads CASSLLPEQGADGYTF. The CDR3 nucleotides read TGTGCCAGCAGTTTATTGCCCGAACAGGGGGCGGATGGCTACACCTTC.

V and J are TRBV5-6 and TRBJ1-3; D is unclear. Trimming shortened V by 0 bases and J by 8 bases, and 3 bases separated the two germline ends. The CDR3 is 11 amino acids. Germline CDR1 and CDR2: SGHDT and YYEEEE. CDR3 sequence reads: CASSLVDTIYF. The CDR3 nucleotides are TGTGCCAGCAGCTTGGTAGACACCATATATTTT.

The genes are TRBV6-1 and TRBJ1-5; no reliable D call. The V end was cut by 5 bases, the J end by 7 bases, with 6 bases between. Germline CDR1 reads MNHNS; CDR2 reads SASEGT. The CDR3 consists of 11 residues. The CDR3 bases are TGTGCCAGCAGTTCGGAACAGCCCCAGCATTTT. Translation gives CASSSEQPQHF.

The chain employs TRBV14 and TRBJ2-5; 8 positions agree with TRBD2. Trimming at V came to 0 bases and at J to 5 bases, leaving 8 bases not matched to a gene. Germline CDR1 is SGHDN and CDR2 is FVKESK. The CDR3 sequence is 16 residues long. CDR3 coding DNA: TGTGCCAGCAGCCAAGATGACGGGAGGGCGAGGGAGACCCAGTACTTC. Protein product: CASSQDDGRARETQYF.

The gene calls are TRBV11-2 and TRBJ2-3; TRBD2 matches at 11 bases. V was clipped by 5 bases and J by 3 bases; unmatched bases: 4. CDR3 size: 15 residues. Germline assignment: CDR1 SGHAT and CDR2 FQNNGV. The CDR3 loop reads CASSSTSGRTDTQYF. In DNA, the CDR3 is TGTGCCAGCAGCAGCACTAGCGGGAGAACAGATACGCAGTATTTT.

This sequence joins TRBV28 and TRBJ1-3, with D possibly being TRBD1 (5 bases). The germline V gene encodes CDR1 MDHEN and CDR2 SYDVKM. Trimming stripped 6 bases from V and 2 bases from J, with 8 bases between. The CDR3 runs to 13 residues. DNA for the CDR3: TGTGCCAGCAGCCTGGGGGCTGGAAACACCATATATTTT. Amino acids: CASSLGAGNTIYF.

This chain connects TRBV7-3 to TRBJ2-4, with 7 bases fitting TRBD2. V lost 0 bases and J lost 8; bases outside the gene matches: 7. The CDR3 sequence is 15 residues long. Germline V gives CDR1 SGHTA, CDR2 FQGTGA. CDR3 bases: TGTGCCAGCAGCTTAACTTCGACGGGGAGGGACATTCAGTACTTC. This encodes CASSLTSTGRDIQYF.